This TCR beta chain was documented in a study of cytomegalovirus exposure and HLA in healthy donors. Regarding the study as a whole: By HLA locus, TCR association rates varied in a later analysis, with DRB1 showing the most and HLA-C the fewest. An analysis done earlier found most TCR beta V segments productive about 90% or about 30% of the time. Being indistinguishable, some V segments were excluded, TRBV6-2 and TRBV6-3 among them.

Of note for this clone: Its cognate antigen is unknown.

PCR amplification relied on 60 Vbeta primers (plus 13 Jbeta primers). Original processing methods: Later work found roughly 80 million unique TCR beta chains, with 9 million to 13 million shared. TCRdb's table, derived via immunoSEQ multiplex PCR, lists solely in-frame clones and lacks some. Clonal size and the V and J genes are those of that table, whereas D and trimming came from the DNA. This sample's table reports approximately 210,000 clones. The V gene end was trimmed by 3 bases and the J gene end by 0 bases; junction bases not matched to a gene: 6. Germline CDR1 and CDR2: SGHRS and YFSETQ. This CDR3 is 15 amino acids long.

The genes are TRBV5-1 and TRBJ2-7; 7 bases agree with TRBD1. Sequencing input: PBMCs. This receptor was identified in a woman aged 25 to 39 in good health and CMV-seropositive. CDR3 coding DNA: TGCGCCAGCAGCTCTACAGGGGACAGCTCCTACGAGCAGTACTTC. Translating gives CASSSTGDSSYEQYF.